One T cell receptor beta chain is described in this entry. The target antigen is unknown. These data come from a study of cytotoxic CD8 clonotypes in ibrutinib-treated CLL. Study context: Across the patients, approximately ten were relapsed/refractory, roughly 15 treatment-naive and 17 to 18 IGHV unmutated. Sequenced samples delivered averages of 255,043 productive templates and roughly 100,000 productive rearrangements. The taking of response samples occurred after a median about 13 months of treatment, with a range of 6 to 36. Study-wide results and limits: With treatment, public clonotypes, which were uncommon, either contracted or remained stable.

Sequencing was performed with immunoSEQ multiplex PCR; in TCRdb, only in-frame clones are kept and a portion is missing. The sample has 330,000 or so clones; 67% are singletons. V was cut by 3 bases and J by 0 bases, with 11 bases left in between. This CDR3 has 15 residues. Germline CDR1 LNHDA, CDR2 SQIVND (reference sequence). The sequence derives from a human donor with chronic lymphocytic leukemia. The chain couples TRBV19 to TRBJ1-1, with a weak D call TRBD1 (5 bases). The starting material was PBMCs, obtained after 36 months of ibrutinib treatment. Written as DNA, the CDR3 is TGTGCCAGTAGTATCCCAGGGAGCTTGAACACTGAAGCTTTCTTT. Encoded protein: CASSIPGSLNTEAFF.